The next 2 T cell receptor beta chains were all read from a single sample in a study of T-cell memory formation after mild COVID-19. Via MiXCR, TCRdb re-called the 5' RACE reads, giving one row per CDR3 protein. In the table there are some 130,000 distinct CDR3 sequences, 15% to 20% of which are singletons. Sequencing was carried out using PBMCs or a T cell subset sorted from them (not recorded which). Every receptor here comes from an adult woman who had mild COVID-19 (a few samples of this study predate the infection). Cell type and time point are not known.

This clonotype was counted a few times. The CDR3: CASSPGPRGSSTDTQYF. Written as DNA, the CDR3 is TGCGCCAGCAGCCCGGGGCCGCGGGGGTCAAGCACAGATACGCAGTATTTT. V is TRBV4-1 and J is TRBJ2-3; 7 nucleotides match TRBD2. The germline gives CDR1 MGHRA, CDR2 YSYEKL. Trimming removed 4 bases from V and 0 bases from J; junction bases left unmatched: 10. CDR3 length equals 17 residues.

This clonotype was found a few times. The V and J genes are TRBV2 and TRBJ2-1; TRBD2 aligns across 8 bases. The CDR3 spans 14 residues. V dropped 6 bases and J dropped 4; count of bases not matched to a gene: 5. Germline V gene sequence: CDR1 SNHLY, CDR2 FYNNEI. The chain's CDR3 is CASRGRGAYNEQFF. The CDR3, as DNA: TGTGCCAGCAGGGGGCGGGGGGCATACAATGAGCAGTTCTTC. Complete variable domain (other parts from reference TRBV2 and TRBJ2-1): EPEVTQTPSHQVTQMGQEVILRCVPISNHLYFYWYRQILGQKVEFLVSFYNNEISEKSEIFDDQFSVERPDGSNFTLKIRSTKLEDSAMYFCASRGRGAYNEQFFGPGTRLTVL.